Listed below are T cell receptor beta chains from one sample, sequenced in a study of T cells of healthy individuals. A single record per CDR3 protein comes from TCRdb applying MiXCR to the 5' RACE reads. The data show about 41,000 distinct CDR3 sequences, around 4.5% seen once. These TCRs come from a human donor in good health. Both conserved end residues are part of each CDR3. D genes are given only for firm matches. The size of a clone is reported for some rows only, either as once, few or many, or as a class for expanded clones.

TRBJ2-7,TRBV6-1,NA,many,CASSLRDSYEQYF,TGTGCCAGCAGTTTACGAGACAGCTACGAGCAGTACTTC
TRBJ2-6,TRBV20-1,TRBD1,many,CSAPNRGAGANVLTF,TGCAGTGCTCCGAACAGGGGAGCTGGGGCCAACGTCCTGACTTTC
TRBJ2-2,TRBV7-2,TRBD2,many,CASSVRLAANTGELFF,TGTGCCAGCAGCGTCAGACTAGCTGCGAACACCGGGGAGCTGTTTTTT
TRBJ2-7,TRBV4-3,TRBD2,many,CASSQETSGEATYEQYF,TGCGCCAGCAGCCAAGAAACTAGCGGGGAGGCAACCTACGAGCAGTACTTC
TRBJ2-5,TRBV7-8,NA,NA,CASSLARRETQYF,TGTGCCAGCAGCTTAGCCAGGAGGGAGACCCAGTACTTC
TRBJ1-1,TRBV20-1,NA,many,CSVTGPKHTEAFF,TGCAGTGTTACGGGCCCTAAACACACTGAAGCTTTCTTT
TRBJ2-5,TRBV13,NA,many,CASSPEGETQYF,TGTGCCAGCAGCCCCGAGGGGGAGACCCAGTACTTC
TRBJ2-7,TRBV18,NA,many,CASSRDSLLYEQYF,TGTGCCAGCTCACGAGACTCCCTCCTCTACGAGCAGTACTTC
TRBJ2-3,TRBV18,NA,few,CASSPPGGQSTDTQYF,TGTGCCAGCTCACCACCAGGAGGACAAAGCACAGATACGCAGTATTTT
TRBJ2-2,TRBV7-6,TRBD2,many,CASSSSGRLAGELFF,TGTGCCAGCAGCTCTAGCGGGAGGTTGGCCGGGGAGCTGTTTTTT
TRBJ2-2,TRBV6-6,TRBD1,many,CASSPASGQVRTNTGELFF,TGTGCCAGCAGCCCGGCCTCGGGACAGGTTCGGACCAACACCGGGGAGCTGTTTTTT
TRBJ1-1,TRBV27,NA,NA,CARRLRGYTEAFF,TGTGCCAGAAGGCTCCGGGGTTACACTGAAGCTTTCTTT
TRBJ2-7,TRBV20-1,TRBD2,many,CSASSGGVGYEQYF,TGCAGTGCATCGAGCGGGGGCGTCGGATACGAGCAGTACTTC
TRBJ1-4,TRBV5-4,TRBD1,few,CASSVDATGATNEKLFF,TGTGCCAGCAGCGTTGACGCGACAGGGGCAACTAATGAAAAACTGTTTTTT
TRBJ1-4,TRBV7-6,TRBD1,few,CASSLRPPGQNEKLFF,TGTGCCAGCAGCCTACGGCCCCCGGGACAGAATGAAAAACTGTTTTTT
TRBJ1-6,TRBV4-1,NA,many,CASSQVSRTEYNSPLHF,TGCGCCAGCAGCCAAGTGTCTCGGACAGAATATAATTCACCCCTCCACTTT
TRBJ1-1,TRBV25-1,TRBD1,many,CASSGTGGTEAFF,TGTGCCAGCAGTGGGACAGGGGGCACTGAAGCTTTCTTT
TRBJ2-3,TRBV24-1,NA,many,CATSVSSTGPGDTQYF,TGTGCCACCAGTGTCAGTTCGACAGGACCTGGAGATACGCAGTATTTT
TRBJ2-7,TRBV27,NA,many,CASSLNGTPREQYF,TGTGCCAGCAGTTTAAACGGGACTCCCAGGGAGCAGTACTTC
TRBJ1-1,TRBV20-1,NA,few,CRPKGIGTEAFF,TGCAGGCCCAAAGGAATCGGCACTGAAGCTTTCTTT
TRBJ1-5,TRBV20-1,NA,many,CSARDRGSNQPQHF,TGCAGTGCTAGAGATAGAGGGAGCAATCAGCCCCAGCATTTT
TRBJ2-5,TRBV6-2/TRBV6-3,NA,few,CASSQAGETQYF,TGTGCCAGCAGCCAGGCGGGGGAGACCCAGTACTTC
TRBJ2-5,TRBV18,NA,many,CASSPQLNQETQYF,TGTGCCAGCTCGCCCCAGCTTAACCAAGAGACCCAGTACTTC
TRBJ2-1,TRBV11-3,NA,many,CASSHLEVYNEQFF,TGTGCCAGCAGCCACCTTGAGGTCTACAATGAGCAGTTCTTC
TRBJ1-1,TRBV5-5,NA,few,CASSFSTEAFF,TGTGCCAGCAGCTTTTCCACTGAAGCTTTCTTT
TRBJ2-6,TRBV5-4,NA,NA,CASSPQATGRLGANVLTF,TGTGCCAGCAGCCCCCAGGCCACCGGGCGACTTGGGGCCAACGTCCTGACTTTC
TRBJ2-7,TRBV20-1,NA,many,CSARDPRTALPEQYF,TGCAGTGCTAGAGATCCTAGGACAGCCCTTCCCGAGCAGTACTTC
TRBJ2-2,TRBV6-5,NA,many,CASLQGLNTGELFF,TGTGCCAGCCTACAGGGATTGAACACCGGGGAGCTGTTTTTT
TRBJ2-2,TRBV12-3/TRBV12-4,TRBD2,many,CASSFGGDTGELFF,TGTGCCAGCAGTTTTGGGGGGGACACCGGGGAGCTGTTTTTT
TRBJ1-1,TRBV29-1,NA,NA,CSVVLPGRKNTEAFF,TGCAGCGTCGTACTACCGGGACGGAAGAACACTGAAGCTTTCTTT
TRBJ1-1,TRBV2,NA,few,CASSTGTGTGAFF,TGTGCCAGCAGCACTGGGACCGGGACGGGGGCTTTCTTT
TRBJ1-5,TRBV7-9,TRBD1,many,CASSLGQGNQPQHF,TGTGCCAGCAGCTTAGGACAGGGAAATCAGCCCCAGCATTTT
TRBJ1-2,TRBV20-1,NA,many,CSARPSSQVLDGYTF,TGCAGTGCTAGACCCTCTTCACAGGTCTTAGATGGCTACACCTTC
TRBJ2-4,TRBV20-1,NA,NA,CSAIQNIQYF,TGCAGTGCTATACAAAACATTCAGTACTTC
TRBJ2-2,TRBV18,TRBD1,NA,CASSPKSGTGLNTGELFF,TGTGCCAGCTCACCAAAGTCCGGGACAGGGCTGAACACCGGGGAGCTGTTTTTT
TRBJ1-1,TRBV5-1,NA,many,CASSLRGTEAFF,TGCGCCAGCAGCTTGCGGGGCACTGAAGCTTTCTTT
TRBJ1-6,TRBV5-6,NA,many,CASSLYTIGYNSPLHF,TGTGCCAGCAGCTTGTATACAATCGGTTATAATTCACCCCTCCACTTT
TRBJ1-1,TRBV12-3/TRBV12-4,NA,many,CASILQGNTEAFF,TGTGCCAGCATTTTACAGGGGAACACTGAAGCTTTCTTT
TRBJ1-1,TRBV2,NA,many,CASGGKGGGHAEAFF,TGTGCCAGCGGAGGAAAGGGAGGCGGTCACGCTGAAGCTTTCTTT
TRBJ1-5,TRBV5-1,TRBD1,many,CASSHDERTDRSYQPQHF,TGCGCCAGCAGCCACGATGAACGCACGGACAGGTCTTATCAGCCCCAGCATTTT
TRBJ2-2,TRBV6-2/TRBV6-3,TRBD1,NA,CASRQGGNTGELFF,TGTGCCAGCCGACAGGGCGGGAACACCGGGGAGCTGTTTTTT
TRBJ1-5,TRBV7-9,NA,NA,CASSLDAGPQHF,TGTGCCAGCAGCTTAGATGCAGGGCCCCAGCATTTT
TRBJ1-5,TRBV29-1,NA,NA,CSVLDGQGSNQPQHF,TGCAGCGTTCTTGACGGCCAGGGAAGCAATCAGCCCCAGCATTTT
TRBJ2-3,TRBV12-5,NA,NA,CASGFATDTQYF,TGTGCTAGTGGTTTCGCCACAGATACGCAGTATTTT
TRBJ1-6,TRBV20-1,NA,few,CSARGAGLKYNSPLHF,TGCAGTGCTAGAGGGGCAGGGCTGAAATATAATTCACCCCTCCACTTT
TRBJ1-3,TRBV7-8,TRBD1,NA,CASSLGYRGTGNTIYF,TGTGCCAGCAGCTTAGGATACAGGGGAACTGGAAACACCATATATTTT
TRBJ1-6,TRBV12-3/TRBV12-4,TRBD1,many,CAIRLDRVNSPLHF,TGTGCCATCCGATTGGACAGGGTAAATTCACCCCTCCACTTT
TRBJ1-2,TRBV19,TRBD1,few,CASTVQGLNYGYTF,TGTGCCAGTACCGTACAGGGGCTCAACTATGGCTACACCTTC
TRBJ2-2,TRBV7-9,NA,NA,CASSLAGRELFF,TGTGCCAGCAGCTTAGCGGGCAGGGAGCTGTTTTTT
TRBJ2-3,TRBV9,NA,NA,CASSVVFTGTDTQYF,TGTGCCAGCAGCGTAGTCTTCACCGGGACAGATACGCAGTATTTT